Presented here are 6 T cell receptor beta chains from one specimen sequenced in a study of spatial heterogeneity in lung cancer (dated by TCRdb to between 2018 and 2021). The library relied on 5' RACE. Sequenced using a NextSeq 500. TCRdb reanalyzed the raw reads on its own, using fastp at Q25 for trimming and MiXCR for clone calling, and kept in-frame beta chains. Each entry merges the rows of one CDR3 protein and shows their most common DNA and genes. For this sample the table gives 35,000 to 55,000 distinct CDR3 sequences, of which approximately 6.8% were detected only once. The ten largest make up around two fifths of the sample. What the time point label conveys for this sample: sample taken at primary tumor resection. Whole RNA extracted from tumor and nontumor lung tissue, or from cryopreserved PBMC samples, was used for TCR sequencing without cell sorting. This specimen consisted of PBMCs, obtained at surgery. The receptors shown here come from a female donor with early-stage non-small cell lung cancer.

This clonotype came up many times. CDR3 residues: CASRKQGVVKLFF. CDR3 DNA: TGTGCCAGCAGAAAACAGGGAGTAGTAAAACTGTTTTTT. The V call is TRBV12-3 or TRBV12-4, the J call TRBJ1-4; possibly TRBD1 for D (6 bases). The CDR3 spans 13 residues. Trimming removed 6 bases at V and 10 bases at J, with 15 bases between.

The gene calls are TRBV27 and TRBJ2-5, with D tentatively TRBD1 (5 bases). The V end lost 2 bases, the J end lost 1 base, and 14 bases lay between the germline ends. The CDR3 is 16 residues long. From germline, CDR1 is MNHEY and CDR2 SMNVEV (reference sequence). The CDR3 here is CASSLEGDWSQETQYF. The CDR3 nucleotides are TGTGCCAGCAGTTTAGAAGGGGATTGGTCCCAAGAGACCCAGTACTTC.

The gene calls are TRBV6-5 and TRBJ1-2; D not certain. From germline, CDR1 is MNHEY and CDR2 SVGAGI. Trimming removed 6 bases at V and 3 bases at J, with 11 bases between. This CDR3 has 13 amino acids. The DNA for the CDR3 is TGTGCCAGCAGACTCCACCAGGACTATGGCTACACCTTC. It codes for CASRLHQDYGYTF.

This clonotype was observed a handful of times. The chain combines TRBV5-1 with TRBJ2-7; a weak D match, TRBD1 (6 bases). V was clipped by 0 bases and J by 6 bases, with 10 bases between them. The CDR3 covers 13 residues. Germline V gives CDR1 SGHRS, CDR2 YFSETQ. As DNA, the CDR3 is TGCGCCAGCAGCTTGGACAGGGCGGTCGAGCAGTACTTC. It is translated as CASSLDRAVEQYF.

In this sample, this clonotype turned up many times. This rearrangement joins TRBV10-3 to TRBJ1-2; possible D gene TRBD1, 6 bases. Trimming left V 6 bases short and J 3 bases short, with 14 bases between. Per germline, CDR1 ENHRY and CDR2 SYGVKD. The CDR3 loop spans 14 amino acids. CDR3 DNA sequence: TGTGCCATCAGCGCGGACAGCACGCACTATGGCTACACCTTC. Encoded protein: CAISADSTHYGYTF.

This clonotype was picked up many times. V usage is TRBV28 and J usage is TRBJ1-6; D not certain. The CDR3 consists of 14 residues. Between the trimmed V and J ends, which lost 5 bases and 10 bases, there was a span of 15 bases. Germline V gives CDR1 MDHEN, CDR2 SYDVKM. The CDR3 sequence is CASSPPPSGSPLHF. CDR3 DNA sequence: TGTGCCAGCAGTCCTCCTCCCTCGGGGTCACCCCTCCACTTT.